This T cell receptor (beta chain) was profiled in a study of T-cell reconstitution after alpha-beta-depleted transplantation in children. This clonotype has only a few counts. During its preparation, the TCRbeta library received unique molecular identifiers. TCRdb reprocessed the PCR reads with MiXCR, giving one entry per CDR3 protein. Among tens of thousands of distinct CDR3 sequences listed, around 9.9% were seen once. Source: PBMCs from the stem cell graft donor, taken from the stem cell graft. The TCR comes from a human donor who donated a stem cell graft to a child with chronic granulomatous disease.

The CDR3 region is CASSEETQYF. The CDR3 coding sequence is TGTGCCAGCAGCGAAGAGACCCAGTACTTC. The chain combines TRBV7-9 with TRBJ2-5, with D unclear. The ends were cut back, 5 bases at V and 3 bases at J, with 1 base in the middle. The CDR3 runs 10 residues. CDR1 is SEHNR and CDR2 is FQNEAQ in the germline V gene (reference sequence).